This T cell receptor beta chain was identified during a study of beta chain features in type 1 diabetes. This CDR3 is built from 13 residues. The germline gives CDR1 SGDLS, CDR2 YYNGEE. Trimming removed 3 bases at V and 0 bases at J, with 5 bases between. This clone was observed a handful of times. As yet, its antigen is unknown. Study-level findings and limits: Shorter TCRB CDR3s, moderately but significantly so, marked every one of the four CD4+ subsets in Type 1 diabetes patients.

Isolated RNA was reverse transcribed in full, so expressed TCRB transcripts were sequenced. The method was immunoSEQ multiplex PCR; TCRdb's version includes in-frame clones alone and lacks a portion of them. The table has a few hundred thousand clones, around 21% seen once. The sample was naive CD4+ T cells from blood. The chain employs TRBV9 and TRBJ2-3; D is undetermined. This TCR came from a woman aged 40 to 50 with type 1 diabetes. The CDR3 DNA sequence: TGTGCCAGCAGCGCTAGTAGCACAGATACGCAGTATTTT. This translates into CASSASSTDTQYF.